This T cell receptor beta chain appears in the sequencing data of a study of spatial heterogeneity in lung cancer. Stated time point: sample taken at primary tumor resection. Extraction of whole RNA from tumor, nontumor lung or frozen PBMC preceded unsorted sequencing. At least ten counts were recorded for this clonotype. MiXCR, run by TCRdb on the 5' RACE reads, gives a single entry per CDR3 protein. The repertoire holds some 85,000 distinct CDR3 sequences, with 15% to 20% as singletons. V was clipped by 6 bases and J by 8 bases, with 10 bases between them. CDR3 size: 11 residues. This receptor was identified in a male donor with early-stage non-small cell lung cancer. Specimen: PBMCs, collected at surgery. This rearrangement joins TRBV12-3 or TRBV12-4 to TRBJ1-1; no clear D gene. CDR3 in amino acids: CASSGLLEAFF. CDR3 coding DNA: TGTGCCAGCAGCGGCCTTTTAGAAGCTTTCTTT.